This TCR beta chain was obtained from a study of radiation and T cells in renal cell carcinoma. The study's findings and limits: Top tumor clonotypes rose in blood 2 weeks post-radiation, then contracted. Baseline intratumoral clonotype presence is unknown without pretreatment biopsies.

This clone was counted between two and nine times. Its antigen is still unknown. This sample's time point: baseline pretreatment blood. The treatment was: 15 Gy SBRT to primary tumor, nephrectomy 4 weeks later. Serial blood draws occurred at baseline and 2 and 4 weeks post-SBRT. Clear cell pathology was present in this patient's renal cell carcinoma. Repertoires were generated with immunoSEQ multiplex PCR, while TCRdb's copy carries only in-frame clones and drops some. The data show over 45,000 clones, approximately 80% seen once. Trimming cost V 4 bases and J 4 bases, with 11 bases left between them. Germline loops: CDR1 SGHTA, CDR2 FQGTGA. The CDR3 consists of 15 residues.

Sample: blood, taken from a patient whose treatment included radiotherapy and nephrectomy. This sequence was found in a man in his sixties with renal cell carcinoma. The rearrangement links TRBV7-3 to TRBJ2-6; D uncertain. CDR3 in amino acids: CASSSTLLGANVLTF. The CDR3 DNA reads as TGTGCCAGCAGCTCCACGTTGTTAGGGGCCAACGTCCTGACTTTC.